These 24 T cell receptor beta chains were sequenced from one sample in a study of T cells after yellow fever vaccination. Via MiXCR, TCRdb re-called the 5' RACE reads, giving one row per CDR3 protein. The table has some 600,000 distinct CDR3 sequences, 9% to 15% seen once. The sequences come from PBMCs, collected on the day of the yellow fever booster vaccination. These receptor sequences come from a young man who received the YFV17D yellow fever vaccine.

This clonotype was observed a handful of times. The rearrangement joins TRBV20-1 to TRBJ2-7, with D perhaps matching TRBD1 (6 bases). V gave up 6 bases and J gave up 3 bases, with 15 bases separating them. The CDR3 is 13 residues long. CDR1 is DFQATT and CDR2 is SNEGSKA in the germline V gene (reference sequence). The CDR3 sequence: CSAKPLQGYEQYF. In nucleotides, the CDR3 is TGCAGTGCCAAGCCGTTACAGGGCTACGAGCAGTACTTC.

J is TRBJ2-3 and V is TRBV12-5, with TRBD2 identical over 9 bases. The CDR3 is 17 amino acids. Germline V gives CDR1 LGHNT, CDR2 FRNRAP. CDR3 DNA: TGTGCCACCTCCCTCTCCGCGGGACTAGCTACCGCAGATACGCAGTATTTT. Translation gives CATSLSAGLATADTQYF.

This clonotype has a handful of counts. Mismatch with germline at one junction end may stem from a read error. The chain is built from TRBV20-1 and TRBJ2-1; 11 bases match TRBD2. The CDR3 totals 16 residues. Germline V CDR1 and CDR2: DFQATT, SNEGSKA (reference sequence). CDR3 region: CCARDLSGRARNEQFF. CDR3 DNA sequence: TGCTGTGCTAGAGATCTTAGCGGGAGGGCCCGCAATGAGCAGTTCTTC.

This clonotype was counted at least ten times. The genes are TRBV5-1 and TRBJ2-4, with 9 bases matching TRBD1. J was trimmed by 4 bases and V by 2 bases; bases with no gene match: 4. The CDR3 is 15 residues long. The germline V gene encodes CDR1 SGHRS and CDR2 YFSETQ. The CDR3 loop reads CASSLVGQGKNIQYF. Written as DNA, the CDR3 is TGCGCCAGCAGCTTAGTTGGACAGGGGAAAAACATTCAGTACTTC.

The CDR3 loop reads CASSSKGSGVSYNEQFF. DNA for the CDR3: TGTGCCAGCAGTTCTAAGGGTAGCGGGGTTTCCTACAATGAGCAGTTCTTC. J is TRBJ2-1 and V is TRBV6-5; 8 bases are a match to TRBD2. This CDR3 has 17 amino acids. J lost 1 base, V lost 4 bases, and 9 bases had no gene match. CDR1 is MNHEY, CDR2 SVGAGI, per germline.

This rearrangement joins TRBV4-1 to TRBJ2-1; no reliable D call. Germline V lookup: CDR1 MGHRA, CDR2 YSYEKL. The CDR3 runs to 18 residues. V gave up 0 bases and J gave up 0 bases, with 15 bases separating them. CDR3 sequence reads: CASSQDFVRTRSYNEQFF. Here the CDR3 DNA reads TGCGCCAGCAGCCAAGATTTTGTTCGCACCCGCTCCTACAATGAGCAGTTCTTC.

The chain recombines TRBV28 with TRBJ1-2; D is unclear. CDR3 length: 15 amino acids. Germline V gives CDR1 MDHEN, CDR2 SYDVKM. Trimming pared 4 bases from V and 0 bases from J, leaving 12 bases between. Here the CDR3 DNA reads TGTGCCAGCAGTTACTCTCCCGACGCTAACTATGGCTACACCTTC. Its translation: CASSYSPDANYGYTF.

Points on this clonotype: At one end the junction does not follow the germline gene, possibly because of a read error. The chain couples TRBV3-1 to TRBJ2-7, with D possibly being TRBD1 (6 bases). CDR1 and CDR2 from the germline V gene are LGHDT and YNNKEL (reference sequence). The CDR3 extends over 15 amino acids. This chain's CDR3 is CASTQGTTSAGEQYF. The CDR3 DNA is TGTGCCAGCACCCAAGGGACAACGAGTGCTGGCGAGCAGTACTTC.

This clonotype was picked up a small number of times. The CDR3 loop reads CASSYSHPPLSGRGQFF. In DNA, the CDR3 is TGTGCCAGCAGTTACTCGCACCCTCCTCTCAGCGGGAGAGGACAGTTCTTC. The J gene is TRBJ2-1, the V gene TRBV6-5; 8 nucleotides align to TRBD2. V shed 0 bases, J shed 13 bases, and the junction held 17 bases outside the gene matches. The germline CDR1 and CDR2 sequences are MNHEY and SVGAGI. The CDR3 spans 17 residues.

In this sample, this clonotype turned up many times. CDR3 nucleotides: TGTGCCAGCAGTTTCGAGGTAGCGGGTGGGTGGTATGAGCAGTTCTTC. It is translated as CASSFEVAGGWYEQFF. This chain joins TRBV12-3 or TRBV12-4 and TRBJ2-1; TRBD2 agrees at 7 bases. V lost 3 bases, J lost 8 bases, and 13 bases stayed unmatched. The CDR3 has 16 amino acids.

This clonotype was detected only a few times. The CDR3 region is CSATRDQETQYF. In DNA form, the CDR3 reads TGCAGTGCAACGAGGGACCAAGAGACCCAGTACTTC. This chain joins TRBV20-1 and TRBJ2-5; perhaps TRBD2 as D (5 bases). Germline CDR1 and CDR2: DFQATT and SNEGSKA (reference sequence). The CDR3 spans 12 residues. Trimming shortened V by 6 bases and J by 0 bases, and 8 bases separated the two germline ends.

The CDR3 region is CASRRQTGFRYGYTF. The DNA of the CDR3 is TGTGCCAGCAGACGACAAACAGGGTTTCGTTATGGCTACACCTTC. The gene calls are TRBV28 and TRBJ1-2; possibly TRBD1 for D (6 bases). The V end was cut by 6 bases, the J end by 5 bases, with 19 bases between. The germline gives CDR1 MDHEN, CDR2 SYDVKM. CDR3 length equals 15 residues.

This clonotype has just a few counts. The gene calls are TRBV7-9 and TRBJ2-1, with a possible D match to TRBD2 (5 bases). The germline gives CDR1 SEHNR, CDR2 FQNEAQ (reference sequence). Between the trimmed V and J ends, which lost 4 bases and 4 bases, there was a span of 11 bases. The CDR3 runs 14 residues. The CDR3 sequence: CASSWVRTYNEQFF. For the CDR3, the DNA is TGTGCCAGCAGCTGGGTGAGGACTTACAATGAGCAGTTCTTC. Full variable domain (missing parts from reference TRBV7-9 and TRBJ2-1): DTGVSQNPRHKITKRGQNVTFRCDPISEHNRLYWYRQTLGQGPEFLTYFQNEAQLEKSRLLSDRFSAERPKGSFSTLEIQRTEQGDSAMYLCASSWVRTYNEQFFGPGTRLTVL.

The gene calls are TRBV7-9 and TRBJ2-7; D is unclear. This CDR3 comprises 15 residues. Trimming took off 5 bases at V and 0 bases at J, with 14 bases between the two ends. CDR1 and CDR2 (germline): SEHNR, FQNEAQ (reference sequence). CDR3 in DNA: TGTGCCAGCAGCCCCCCTTACTCGAGCTCCTACGAGCAGTACTTC. This gives the protein CASSPPYSSSYEQYF.

This clonotype was found many times. The chain recombines TRBV6-6 with TRBJ2-7, with 7 bases lining up with TRBD1. The trim removed 4 bases at V and 6 bases at J, leaving 6 bases unmatched. The CDR3 totals 13 residues. The germline gives CDR1 MNHNY, CDR2 SVGAGI (reference sequence). As DNA, the CDR3 is TGTGCCAGCAGTTCTCGACAGGGCGGCGAGCAGTACTTC. Protein sequence: CASSSRQGGEQYF.

The CDR3 protein is CASSLPRGANYGYTF. The CDR3 DNA sequence: TGTGCCAGCAGTTTACCGCGGGGCGCTAACTATGGCTACACCTTC. V gene TRBV12-3 or TRBV12-4 combines with J gene TRBJ1-2, with D possibly matching TRBD1 (5 bases). Trimming shortened V by 2 bases and J by 0 bases, and 10 bases separated the two germline ends. This CDR3 has 15 residues.

The genes are TRBV3-1 and TRBJ2-1; D could derive from TRBD1 or TRBD2 (5 bases each). Germline CDR1 and CDR2: LGHDT and YNNKEL (reference sequence). This CDR3 comprises 17 residues. V lost 0 bases, J lost 12 bases, and 24 bases lay in between. The CDR3 loop reads CASSQDVPGPSNKGQFF. The DNA of the CDR3 is TGTGCCAGCAGCCAAGATGTCCCGGGGCCTAGCAATAAGGGGCAGTTCTTC.

This clonotype was seen ten or more times. This chain uses TRBV3-1 with TRBJ1-1; D is unclear. V was cut by 5 bases and J by 2 bases, with 9 bases left in between. The CDR3 has 13 amino acids. Germline lookup yields CDR1 LGHDT and CDR2 YNNKEL (reference sequence). In DNA form, the CDR3 reads TGTGCCAGCAGCACCCGGGCTAACACTGAAGCTTTCTTT. Translating gives CASSTRANTEAFF. Variable domain in full (rest from reference TRBV3-1 and TRBJ1-1): DTAVSQTPKYLVTQMGNDKSIKCEQNLGHDTMYWYKQDSKKFLKIMFSYNNKELIINETVPNRFSPKSPDKAHLNLHINSLELGDSAVYFCASSTRANTEAFFGQGTRLTVV.

This clonotype occurred a few times. This chain connects TRBV7-9 to TRBJ2-3; 12 nucleotides agree with TRBD2. Trimming took 1 base from V and 4 from J; bases not matched to a gene: 6. Germline lookup yields CDR1 SEHNR and CDR2 FQNEAQ (reference sequence). The CDR3 covers 17 residues. The CDR3 reads CASSLVKTSGSADTQYF. CDR3 nucleotide sequence: TGTGCCAGCAGCTTAGTGAAGACTAGCGGGAGTGCAGATACGCAGTATTTT.

V gene TRBV12-3 or TRBV12-4 combines with J gene TRBJ2-1; 9 bases fit TRBD2. CDR3 length: 14 residues. V trimming: 5 bases; J trimming: 4 bases; junction bases outside the gene matches: 3. The CDR3: CASSRTSEYNEQFF. The CDR3, as DNA: TGTGCCAGCAGTCGGACTAGCGAGTACAATGAGCAGTTCTTC.

This clonotype was observed many times. The V call is TRBV10-3, the J call TRBJ2-3; D is uncertain. From germline, CDR1 is ENHRY and CDR2 SYGVKD. The CDR3 covers 15 residues. V was clipped by 8 bases and J by 0 bases, with 15 bases between them. CDR3 protein: CAILPMRRSTDTQYF. CDR3 sequence (DNA): TGTGCCATCTTACCCATGAGAAGGAGCACAGATACGCAGTATTTT.

This clonotype was seen only a few times. The rearrangement uses TRBV10-3 and TRBJ2-7, with no clear D. Germline V CDR1 and CDR2: ENHRY, SYGVKD. CDR3 size: 11 residues. Trimming left V 5 bases short and J 2 bases short, with 4 bases between. The CDR3: CAISQAYEQYF. The CDR3 bases are TGTGCCATCAGTCAAGCCTACGAGCAGTACTTC.

This clonotype was detected a few times. This sequence joins TRBV15 and TRBJ2-4; 7 bases are shared with TRBD2. From germline, CDR1 is LNHNV and CDR2 YYDKDF (reference sequence). Losses at the gene ends were 0 bases for V and 4 bases for J; bases not matched to a gene: 3. The CDR3 covers 15 residues. The CDR3 here is CATSREGGIKNIQYF. The CDR3 DNA follows: TGTGCCACCAGCAGAGAGGGAGGGATTAAAAACATTCAGTACTTC.

This clonotype was counted a few times. The gene calls are TRBV20-1 and TRBJ2-5; D is possibly TRBD1 (6 bases). Trimming pared 6 bases from V and 1 base from J, leaving 18 bases between. The CDR3 covers 15 residues. CDR1 DFQATT and CDR2 SNEGSKA come from the germline V gene (reference sequence). CDR3 sequence: CSAPDGTGPQETQYF. In DNA, the CDR3 is TGCAGTGCCCCCGACGGTACAGGGCCCCAAGAGACCCAGTACTTC.